The 17 T cell receptor beta chains below were found in one sample sequenced in a study of T cell responses to AZD1222 COVID-19 vaccine. Sequencing used immunoSEQ multiplex PCR; TCRdb keeps in-frame clones, though not all of them. The table has more than 85,000 clones, 90% to 95% seen once; the top ten hold under 10%. Sequencing used peripheral blood, obtained on day 0 of AZD1222 vaccination. These receptors came from an adult in good health.

The gene calls are TRBV5-1 and TRBJ1-2; TRBD1 is a possible D gene (5 bases). The CDR3 sequence is 15 residues long. V lost 4 bases, J lost 1 base, and 14 bases lay in between. CDR1 and CDR2 from the germline V gene are SGHRS and YFSETQ. DNA for the CDR3: TGCGCCAGCAGCCCGGACACATCGAGTAACTATGGCTACACCTTC. This gives the protein CASSPDTSSNYGYTF.

This chain joins TRBV28 and TRBJ2-2; 7 bases map to TRBD2. The CDR3 has 15 amino acids. The V segment lost 6 bases and the J segment 5 bases; nucleotides outside the gene matches: 9. CDR1 is MDHEN and CDR2 is SYDVKM in the germline V gene. CDR3 nucleotides: TGTGCCAGCAGGGACCCAGGACTAGGAACCGGGGAGCTGTTTTTT. It encodes CASRDPGLGTGELFF.

This clone was seen more than once but under ten times. The genes are TRBV5-1 and TRBJ1-5; possibly TRBD1 for D (6 bases). CDR3 length: 15 amino acids. In germline, CDR1 is SGHRS, CDR2 YFSETQ. V was trimmed by 4 bases and J by 3 bases, leaving 14 bases between them. CDR3 sequence reads: CASSLTGQNNQPQHF. In DNA, the CDR3 is TGCGCCAGCAGCCTGACCGGACAGAACAATCAGCCCCAGCATTTT.

This chain joins TRBV27 and TRBJ2-7; D gene uncertain. CDR3 length equals 12 residues. The germline gives CDR1 MNHEY, CDR2 SMNVEV (reference sequence). The V end was cut by 6 bases, the J end by 2 bases, with 8 bases between. CDR3 bases: TGTGCCAGCAGCCCTAATACCTACGAGCAGTACTTC. This codes for CASSPNTYEQYF.

The genes are TRBV9 and TRBJ2-7, with 7 bases matching TRBD2. Germline values: CDR1 SGDLS, CDR2 YYNGEE. CDR3 length: 16 residues. V gave up 0 bases and J gave up 1 base; unmatched junction bases: 7. This chain's CDR3 is CASSVAASGPSYEQYF. CDR3 nucleotide sequence: TGTGCCAGCAGCGTAGCTGCTAGCGGTCCGTCCTACGAGCAGTACTTC.

CDR3 loop: CASSQEDRSYSNQPQHF. CDR3 coding DNA: TGTGCCAGCAGCCAAGAAGACAGGTCATATAGCAATCAGCCCCAGCATTTT. The chain is built from TRBV4-2 and TRBJ1-5, with D perhaps TRBD1 (6 bases). The V gene lost 0 bases and the J gene lost 0 bases, with 12 bases spanning the gap. Germline assignment: CDR1 LGHNA and CDR2 YNFKEQ. The CDR3 extends over 17 amino acids.

The chain couples TRBV19 to TRBJ1-2; D gene uncertain. V was shortened by 1 base and J by 8 bases, with 14 bases between the two germline ends. The CDR3 runs 14 residues. Per the germline V gene, CDR1 is LNHDA and CDR2 is SQIVND (reference sequence). CDR3 region: CASSIGPGEVGYTF. The CDR3, as DNA: TGTGCCAGTAGTATAGGCCCAGGAGAAGTGGGCTACACCTTC.

This chain links TRBV9 with TRBJ2-3; 8 nucleotides line up with TRBD2. Germline lookup yields CDR1 SGDLS and CDR2 YYNGEE. There are 15 residues in the CDR3. Trimming at V came to 3 bases and at J to 7 bases, leaving 10 bases not matched to a gene. CDR3 sequence: CASSGLSREDHTQYF. For the CDR3, the DNA is TGTGCCAGCAGCGGGCTGTCGCGGGAGGACCATACGCAGTATTTT.

V and J are TRBV28 and TRBJ1-5, with D perhaps matching TRBD1 (5 bases). The CDR3 is made up of 16 amino acids. Between the trimmed V and J ends, which lost 2 bases and 7 bases, there was a span of 18 bases. From germline, CDR1 is MDHEN and CDR2 SYDVKM. CDR3 bases: TGTGCCAGCAGTTTAAGGCGCAGGGAAGTAGTCCAGCCCCAGCATTTT. It translates to CASSLRRREVVQPQHF. Using reference TRBV28 and TRBJ1-5 for the parts outside the CDR3, the full variable domain is DVKVTQSSRYLVKRTGEKVFLECVQDMDHENMFWYRQDPGLGLRLIYFSYDVKMKEKGDIPEGYSVSREKKERFSLILESASTNQTSMYLCASSLRRREVVQPQHFGDGTRLSIL.

This rearrangement joins TRBV30 to TRBJ1-1; D is undetermined. Looked up from germline, CDR1 is GTSNPN and CDR2 is SVGIG (reference sequence). This CDR3 is 13 amino acids long. V gave up 5 bases and J gave up 1 base, with 11 bases separating them. The CDR3 loop is CAWSRAGNTEAFF. CDR3 nucleotides: TGTGCCTGGTCCCGGGCCGGGAACACTGAAGCTTTCTTT.

This chain joins TRBV6-2 or TRBV6-3 and TRBJ1-5; D not resolved. Germline V gene lookup returns CDR1 MNHEY and CDR2 SVGEGT. The CDR3 sequence is 13 residues long. The V end lost 4 bases, the J end lost 5 bases, and 9 bases lay between the germline ends. CDR3 amino acids: CASSFNRDQPQHF. CDR3 in DNA: TGTGCCAGCAGTTTTAATAGGGATCAGCCCCAGCATTTT.

This chain uses TRBV5-3 with TRBJ2-7; a possible D gene is TRBD1 (5 bases). TRBV5-3 is sorted into the ORF group, with uncertain function. The V and J ends lost 10 bases and 1 base respectively, with 15 bases between them. The CDR3 contains 13 residues. CDR3 loop: CAHMGQRSYEQYF. The CDR3 DNA follows: TGTGCCCACATGGGGCAACGGTCCTACGAGCAGTACTTC.

The sample holds one count of this clone. This chain joins TRBV28 and TRBJ2-3; D unresolved. The germline V gene encodes CDR1 MDHEN and CDR2 SYDVKM. This CDR3 is 13 amino acids long. V was pared by 6 bases and J by 0 bases, with 7 bases between. CDR3 residues: CASRHPSTDTQYF. The CDR3 DNA reads as TGTGCCAGCAGGCACCCTAGCACAGATACGCAGTATTTT. The full variable domain, with the rest looked up from reference TRBV28 and TRBJ2-3, is DVKVTQSSRYLVKRTGEKVFLECVQDMDHENMFWYRQDPGLGLRLIYFSYDVKMKEKGDIPEGYSVSREKKERFSLILESASTNQTSMYLCASRHPSTDTQYFGPGTRLTVL.

The rearrangement links TRBV27 to TRBJ1-1; a possible D gene is TRBD1 (5 bases). This CDR3 has 12 amino acids. Germline V gives CDR1 MNHEY, CDR2 SMNVEV (reference sequence). Trimming took 5 bases from V and 10 from J, leaving 14 bases between them. The CDR3 region is CASSTPGYGAFF. The DNA of the CDR3 is TGTGCCAGCAGTACCCCAGGGTATGGAGCTTTCTTT.

The chain carries TRBV7-2 and TRBJ2-2, with no clear D. Germline CDR1 is SGHTA and CDR2 is FQGNSA. The CDR3 is made up of 16 amino acids. V was pared by 0 bases and J by 0 bases, with 8 bases between. CDR3 sequence reads: CASSLASTTNTGELFF. The CDR3 DNA is TGTGCCAGCAGCTTAGCCTCGACAACGAACACCGGGGAGCTGTTTTTT.

This clone was seen just once. The chain joins TRBV18 to TRBJ1-6, with D possibly being TRBD1 (6 bases). The CDR3 is 15 residues long. The germline CDR1 and CDR2 sequences are KGHSH and LQKENI. V lost 5 bases to trimming and J lost 7 bases, with 15 bases between them. The CDR3 spells CASSVDSLLNSPLHF. For the CDR3, the DNA is TGTGCCAGCTCAGTGGACAGCCTTCTCAATTCACCCCTCCACTTT.

CDR3 region: CASTVQGALPGELFF. The CDR3 nucleotides read TGTGCCAGCACCGTACAGGGGGCATTACCCGGGGAGCTGTTTTTT. This rearrangement joins TRBV7-2 to TRBJ2-2, with 9 bases lining up with TRBD1. The V segment lost 7 bases and the J segment 6 bases; nucleotides outside the gene matches: 9. CDR1 and CDR2 (germline): SGHTA, FQGNSA. This CDR3 spans 15 amino acids.